These T cell receptor beta chains were read from a single sample in a study of PD-L1 blockade in urothelial cancer. Sequenced by immunoSEQ multiplex PCR; TCRdb stores in-frame clones only, minus some. The profile shows 120,000 or so clones, around 88% of them singletons. Sequencing was performed on PBMCs, taken around atezolizumab (anti-PD-L1) treatment. These receptors were obtained from a man aged 45-65 years with urothelial cancer. Each CDR3 is given with its conserved first and last residue. The D gene is left open where the match is weak. Clone sizes are given selectively: once, few, many, or a class where the clone is expanded.

D	length	J	size	V	CDR3	DNA
TRBD2	15	TRBJ2-1	many	TRBV19	CASSQHKGLVGEQFF	TGTGCCAGTAGTCAACACAAGGGACTAGTAGGGGAGCAGTTCTTC
NA	13	TRBJ1-2	NA	TRBV15	CATSSIREYGYTF	TGTGCCACCAGCAGCATAAGGGAGTATGGCTACACCTTC
NA	14	TRBJ1-1	NA	TRBV11-2	CASSLAGSGTEAFF	TGTGCCAGCAGCTTAGCAGGGTCCGGCACTGAAGCTTTCTTT
TRBD1	15	TRBJ2-5	NA	TRBV13	CASSSSGTGVETQYF	TGTGCCAGCAGCTCTTCCGGGACAGGCGTGGAGACCCAGTACTTC
NA	15	TRBJ2-3	NA	TRBV5-1	CASSLGGRDTDTQYF	TGCGCCAGCAGCTTGGGGGGGCGCGACACAGATACGCAGTATTTT
TRBD2	15	TRBJ2-3	NA	TRBV9	CASSGHGTITDTQYF	TGTGCCAGCAGCGGCCACGGGACTATCACAGATACGCAGTATTTT
TRBD2	16	TRBJ2-7	once	TRBV7-8	CASSLAASGLSYEQYF	TGTGCCAGCAGCTTAGCAGCTAGCGGGTTATCCTACGAGCAGTACTTC
NA	16	TRBJ2-7	NA	TRBV6-6	CASSSPRVAPSYEQYF	TGTGCCAGCAGTTCCCCACGGGTAGCCCCCTCCTACGAGCAGTACTTC
NA	15	TRBJ1-2	NA	TRBV28	CASSTPVRGVYGYTF	TGTGCCAGCAGCACCCCCGTACGGGGAGTCTATGGCTACACCTTC
TRBD1	14	TRBJ1-2	NA	TRBV27	CASSTTRTGGGYTF	TGTGCCAGCAGTACGACGAGGACAGGGGGCGGCTACACCTTC
TRBD1	13	TRBJ1-3	NA	TRBV11-3	CASSLTGQGSIYF	TGTGCCAGCAGCTTGACAGGACAGGGCAGCATATATTTT
NA	12	TRBJ1-1	NA	TRBV5-4	CASSVGDTEAFF	TGTGCCAGCAGCGTCGGAGACACTGAAGCTTTCTTT
NA	18	TRBJ2-2	NA	TRBV21-1	CASSKAIGQLLNTGELFF	TGTGCCAGCAGCAAAGCAATCGGACAGCTACTAAACACCGGGGAGCTGTTTTTT
NA	18	TRBJ2-3	NA	TRBV15	CATSRVSRGIWFTDTQYF	TGTGCCACCAGCAGAGTATCCCGAGGTATCTGGTTCACAGATACGCAGTATTTT
TRBD2	15	TRBJ2-3	few	TRBV30	CAWRSLAGETDTQYF	TGTGCCTGGAGATCTCTAGCGGGAGAGACAGATACGCAGTATTTT
NA	13	TRBJ1-2	NA	TRBV7-9	CASSLAGSYGYTF	TGTGCCAGCAGCTTAGCGGGGAGCTATGGCTACACCTTC
TRBD2	14	TRBJ2-7	NA	TRBV7-6	CASSLSGTGHEQYF	TGTGCCAGCAGCTTAAGCGGGACGGGCCACGAGCAGTACTTC
TRBD2	18	TRBJ2-1	NA	TRBV2	CASSEVGREGQILNEQFF	TGTGCCAGCAGTGAAGTTGGGCGGGAGGGCCAGATCCTTAATGAGCAGTTCTTC
TRBD1	13	TRBJ1-2	NA	TRBV30	CAWSPTRQGGYTF	TGTGCCTGGAGTCCGACGAGACAGGGGGGCTACACCTTC
TRBD2	18	TRBJ2-5	NA	TRBV9	CASSGWTSGRGIQETQYF	TGTGCCAGCAGCGGATGGACTAGCGGGAGGGGTATCCAAGAGACCCAGTACTTC
TRBD1	14	TRBJ1-1	once	TRBV11-3	CASSFQGDSTEAFF	TGTGCCAGCAGCTTCCAGGGGGACAGCACTGAAGCTTTCTTT
TRBD2	18	TRBJ2-1	NA	TRBV12-5	CASGSRGGPGLGYNEQFF	TGTGCTAGTGGTTCCCGGGGGGGCCCTGGACTAGGCTACAATGAGCAGTTCTTC
NA	14	TRBJ2-4	NA	TRBV19	CASTNKGHPTIQYF	TGTGCCAGTACCAATAAGGGACACCCTACCATTCAGTACTTC
TRBD2	16	TRBJ2-2	NA	TRBV7-9	CASSPGTSGSTGELFF	TGTGCCAGCAGTCCCGGGACTAGCGGGAGTACCGGGGAGCTGTTTTTT
TRBD2	17	TRBJ2-3	NA	TRBV5-6	CASSHDFGGRVQDTQYF	TGTGCCAGCAGCCACGACTTTGGCGGGAGGGTGCAGGATACGCAGTATTTT
TRBD1	16	TRBJ2-2	once	TRBV11-3	CASSHWDRGNTGELFF	TGTGCCAGCAGCCACTGGGACAGGGGGAATACCGGGGAGCTGTTTTTT
NA	13	TRBJ2-3	NA	TRBV5-1	CASRLGAPDTQYF	TGCGCCAGCCGACTGGGAGCCCCAGATACGCAGTATTTT
TRBD2	16	TRBJ2-1	NA	TRBV5-5	CASSRLRVAGSNEQFF	TGTGCCAGCAGCCGCCTGAGGGTAGCGGGTTCTAATGAGCAGTTCTTC
NA	12	TRBJ2-7	few	TRBV6-1	CASSEAGDEQYF	TGTGCCAGCAGTGAAGCGGGAGACGAGCAGTACTTC
NA	15	TRBJ1-5	NA	TRBV5-1	CASSLVAGAGQPQHF	TGCGCCAGCAGCTTGGTCGCAGGGGCCGGTCAGCCCCAGCATTTT
NA	14	TRBJ2-2	few	TRBV7-9	CASSLSGNTGELFF	TGTGCCAGCAGCTTATCAGGGAACACCGGGGAGCTGTTTTTT
TRBD2	17	TRBJ2-2	NA	TRBV19	CASSRGGLAGRTGELFF	TGTGCCAGTAGCCGGGGGGGACTAGCGGGGCGCACCGGGGAGCTGTTTTTT
NA	15	TRBJ1-3	NA	TRBV9	CASSDGGHSGNTIYF	TGTGCCAGCAGCGATGGTGGGCACTCTGGAAACACCATATATTTT
NA	15	TRBJ2-5	NA	TRBV14	CASSQVAVYQETQYF	TGTGCCAGCAGCCAAGTGGCAGTTTATCAAGAGACCCAGTACTTC
TRBD1	16	TRBJ1-4	once	TRBV27	CASSLLRQGSNEKLFF	TGTGCCAGCAGTTTACTCCGACAGGGAAGTAATGAAAAACTGTTTTTT
NA	16	TRBJ1-6	few	TRBV4-2	CASSQEVGHYNSPLHF	TGTGCCAGCAGCCAAGAGGTGGGACACTATAATTCACCCCTCCACTTT